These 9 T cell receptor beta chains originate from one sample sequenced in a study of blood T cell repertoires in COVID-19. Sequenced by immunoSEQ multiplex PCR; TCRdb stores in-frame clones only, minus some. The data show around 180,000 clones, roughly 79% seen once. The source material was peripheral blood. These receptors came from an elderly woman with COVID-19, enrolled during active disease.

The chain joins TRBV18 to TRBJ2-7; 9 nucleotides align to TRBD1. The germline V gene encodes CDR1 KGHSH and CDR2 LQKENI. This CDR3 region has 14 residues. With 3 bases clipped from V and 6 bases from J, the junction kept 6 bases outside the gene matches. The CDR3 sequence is CASSPGTGFGEQYF. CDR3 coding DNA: TGTGCCAGCTCACCTGGGACAGGGTTTGGCGAGCAGTACTTC.

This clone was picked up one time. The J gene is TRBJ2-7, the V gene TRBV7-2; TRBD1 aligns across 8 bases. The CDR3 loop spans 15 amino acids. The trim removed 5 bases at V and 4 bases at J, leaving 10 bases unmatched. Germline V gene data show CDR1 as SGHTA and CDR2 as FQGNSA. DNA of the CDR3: TGTGCCAGCAGCCAGACCGGGACAGGTTTATACGAGCAGTACTTC. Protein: CASSQTGTGLYEQYF.

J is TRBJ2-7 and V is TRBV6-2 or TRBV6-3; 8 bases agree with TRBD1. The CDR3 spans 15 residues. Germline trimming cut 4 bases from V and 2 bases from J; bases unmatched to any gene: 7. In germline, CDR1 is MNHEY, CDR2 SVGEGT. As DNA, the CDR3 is TGTGCCAGCAGTTCCGGACAGGGATTCACCTACGAGCAGTACTTC. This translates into CASSSGQGFTYEQYF.

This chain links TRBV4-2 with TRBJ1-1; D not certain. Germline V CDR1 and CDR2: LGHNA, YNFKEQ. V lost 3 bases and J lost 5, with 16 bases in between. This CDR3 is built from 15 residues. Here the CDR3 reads CASSQGPGGETEAFF. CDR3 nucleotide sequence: TGTGCCAGCAGCCAGGGTCCTGGAGGCGAAACTGAAGCTTTCTTT.

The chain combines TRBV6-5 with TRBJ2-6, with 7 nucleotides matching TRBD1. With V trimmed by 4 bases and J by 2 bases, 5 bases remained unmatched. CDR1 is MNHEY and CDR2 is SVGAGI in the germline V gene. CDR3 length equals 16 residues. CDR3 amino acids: CASSFGQAPGANVLTF. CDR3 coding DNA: TGTGCCAGCAGTTTTGGACAGGCGCCTGGGGCCAACGTCCTGACTTTC.

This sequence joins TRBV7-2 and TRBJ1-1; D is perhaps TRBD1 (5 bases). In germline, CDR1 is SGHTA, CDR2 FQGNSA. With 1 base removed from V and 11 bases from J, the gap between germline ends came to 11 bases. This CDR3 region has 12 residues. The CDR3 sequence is CASSLEAGGAFF. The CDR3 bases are TGTGCCAGCAGCTTAGAGGCCGGGGGGGCTTTCTTT.

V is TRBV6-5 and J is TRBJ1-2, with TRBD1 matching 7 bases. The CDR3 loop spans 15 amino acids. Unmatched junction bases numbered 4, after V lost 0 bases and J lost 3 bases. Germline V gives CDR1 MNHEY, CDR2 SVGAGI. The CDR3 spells CASSYSLTGHYGYTF. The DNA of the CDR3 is TGTGCCAGCAGTTACTCTTTGACAGGGCACTATGGCTACACCTTC.

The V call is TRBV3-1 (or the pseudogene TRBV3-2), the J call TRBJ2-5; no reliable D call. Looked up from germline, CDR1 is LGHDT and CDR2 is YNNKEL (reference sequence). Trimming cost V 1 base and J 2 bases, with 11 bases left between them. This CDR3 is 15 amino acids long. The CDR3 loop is CASSQAGRLQETQYF. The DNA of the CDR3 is TGTGCCAGCAGCCAAGCTGGCAGGCTTCAAGAGACCCAGTACTTC.

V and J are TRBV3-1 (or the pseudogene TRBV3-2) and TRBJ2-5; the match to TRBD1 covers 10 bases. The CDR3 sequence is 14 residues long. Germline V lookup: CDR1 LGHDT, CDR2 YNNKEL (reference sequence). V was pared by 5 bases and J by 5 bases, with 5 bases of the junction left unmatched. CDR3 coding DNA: TGTGCCAGCAGCAAGACAGGGGGCAGGGAGACCCAGTACTTC. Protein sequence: CASSKTGGRETQYF.